This TCR beta chain was sequenced in a study of blood T cell repertoires in COVID-19. Within 2 weeks before study entry, exposed participants met a COVID-19 case. Measured with immunoSEQ multiplex PCR; TCRdb has only the in-frame clones, and not every one. The sample includes about 280,000 clones, roughly 80% of them seen just once. This CDR3 is built from 17 residues. The germline CDR1 and CDR2 sequences are MNHNS and SASEGT. V dropped 0 bases and J dropped 2 bases, with 14 bases sitting between them. Input material: PBMCs or T cells enriched from blood (not recorded which). The rearrangement uses TRBV6-1 and TRBJ1-3; a possible D gene is TRBD1 (5 bases). The receptor's source is a man between 40 and 49 years old who had been exposed to COVID-19. The CDR3 loop reads CASSEAGPRVAGNTIYF. The CDR3, as DNA: TGTGCCAGCAGTGAAGCGGGGCCCAGGGTCGCTGGAAACACCATATATTTT.